The 22 T cell receptor beta chains below all came from one sample that was sequenced in a study of cytomegalovirus exposure and HLA in healthy donors. Both 60 Vbeta primers and 13 Jbeta primers went into the PCR. Method: immunoSEQ multiplex PCR; TCRdb's copy keeps in-frame clones and lacks some. The table has about 130,000 clones, about four fifths seen once. The sequenced sample consisted of PBMCs. These receptor sequences come from a woman aged 40 to 50 in good health and CMV-seronegative.

The chain links TRBV7-8 to TRBJ2-7; 10 bases are shared with TRBD2. The CDR3 is 16 residues long. The V gene end was trimmed by 5 bases and the J gene end by 7 bases; junction bases not matched to a gene: 14. Germline CDR1 is SGHVS and CDR2 is FQNEAQ. CDR3 loop: CASSPWTSGHAWEQYF. Here the CDR3 DNA reads TGTGCCAGCAGCCCGTGGACTAGCGGACACGCCTGGGAGCAGTACTTC.

This rearrangement joins TRBV5-1 to TRBJ1-6; 7 nucleotides match TRBD1. Trimming cost V 2 bases and J 6 bases; bases outside gene matches: 8. CDR3 length equals 16 residues. Germline V gene sequence: CDR1 SGHRS, CDR2 YFSETQ. The CDR3 DNA is TGCGCCAGCAGCTTCTTAGGGGGCTATGGTAATTCACCCCTCCACTTT. It is translated as CASSFLGGYGNSPLHF.

The chain joins TRBV5-5 to TRBJ2-7, with 8 bases identical to TRBD2. V shed 1 base and J 3 bases; nucleotides not matched to a gene: 9. There are 16 residues in the CDR3. In germline, CDR1 is SGHKS, CDR2 YYEKEE (reference sequence). As DNA, the CDR3 is TGTGCCAGCAGCTTGATGGGACTAGGTCTAGTCTACGAGCAGTACTTC. It codes for CASSLMGLGLVYEQYF.

The chain links TRBV4-3 to TRBJ2-1; 9 bases fit TRBD2. The CDR3 is made up of 18 amino acids. Trimming cost V 3 bases and J 2 bases; bases outside gene matches: 11. The germline CDR1 and CDR2 sequences are LGHNA and YSLEER. CDR3 nucleotides: TGCGCCAGCAGCCACACCCCCGGGGAGCGGGGGGCCTACAATGAGCAGTTCTTC. This encodes CASSHTPGERGAYNEQFF.

This clone has more than one count but fewer than ten. This chain joins TRBV6-5 and TRBJ2-6; D uncertain. CDR1 MNHEY and CDR2 SVGAGI come from the germline V gene. The CDR3 contains 15 residues. Trimming pared 7 bases from V and 2 bases from J, leaving 12 bases between. The CDR3 DNA reads as TGTGCCAGCACCTCGGGTGTGGCTGGGGCCAACGTCCTGACTTTC. Amino acid sequence: CASTSGVAGANVLTF.

This chain connects TRBV28 to TRBJ1-5, with D possibly TRBD1 on 6 matching bases. The CDR3 consists of 16 residues. Germline values: CDR1 MDHEN, CDR2 SYDVKM. The germline V and J ends were trimmed by 5 bases and 5 bases, with 19 bases remaining between them. For the CDR3, the DNA is TGTGCCAGCAGTCCGCGGGGAGGGGGAGGATATCAGCCCCAGCATTTT. It codes for CASSPRGGGGYQPQHF. The complete variable domain, with remaining parts taken from reference TRBV28 and TRBJ1-5, reads DVKVTQSSRYLVKRTGEKVFLECVQDMDHENMFWYRQDPGLGLRLIYFSYDVKMKEKGDIPEGYSVSREKKERFSLILESASTNQTSMYLCASSPRGGGGYQPQHFGDGTRLSIL.

The chain has TRBV6-5 and TRBJ2-7; D might be TRBD1 (6 bases). The germline V and J ends were trimmed by 5 bases and 2 bases, with 13 bases remaining between them. This CDR3 contains 14 residues. Germline-derived CDR1 and CDR2 are MNHEY and SVGAGI. The CDR3 loop is CASSGQTPTYEQYF. The CDR3 nucleotides are TGTGCCAGCAGTGGACAGACGCCTACCTACGAGCAGTACTTC.

V gene TRBV6-5 combines with J gene TRBJ1-1; 8 bases align to TRBD1. CDR3 length equals 16 residues. The germline V gene encodes CDR1 MNHEY and CDR2 SVGAGI. The V gene end was trimmed by 2 bases and the J gene end by 1 base; junction bases not matched to a gene: 6. DNA for the CDR3: TGTGCCAGCAGTTACGGATCAGGGGGCAGGAACACTGAAGCTTTCTTT. This translates into CASSYGSGGRNTEAFF.

The chain couples TRBV12-5 to TRBJ2-3, with 8 bases fitting TRBD2. CDR1 LGHNT and CDR2 FRNRAP come from the germline V gene. The CDR3 totals 17 residues. V trimming: 5 bases; J trimming: 8 bases; junction bases outside the gene matches: 18. CDR3 sequence: CASGPASGLVGSGTQYF. The CDR3 DNA is TGTGCTAGTGGTCCGGCTTCGGGACTAGTGGGGTCGGGTACGCAGTATTTT.

The genes are TRBV5-1 and TRBJ1-2, with D possibly matching TRBD1 (6 bases). The germline V and J ends were trimmed by 0 bases and 7 bases, with 16 bases remaining between them. The CDR3 spans 15 residues. Germline CDR1 reads SGHRS; CDR2 reads YFSETQ. CDR3 residues: CASSLVQGFWVGYTF. In nucleotides, the CDR3 is TGCGCCAGCAGCTTGGTACAGGGTTTCTGGGTTGGCTACACCTTC. The complete variable domain, with remaining parts taken from reference TRBV5-1 and TRBJ1-2, reads KAGVTQTPRYLIKTRGQQVTLSCSPISGHRSVSWYQQTPGQGLQFLFEYFSETQRNKGNFPGRFSGRQFSNSRSEMNVSTLELGDSALYLCASSLVQGFWVGYTFGSGTRLTVV.

This chain joins TRBV6-6 and TRBJ1-3; D gene ambiguous. V lost 4 bases and J lost 4, with 8 bases in between. This CDR3 region has 13 residues. Germline V lookup: CDR1 MNHNY, CDR2 SVGAGI (reference sequence). Here the CDR3 DNA reads TGTGCCAGCAGTTTGGTGCTAGGAAACACCATATATTTT. Residues: CASSLVLGNTIYF.

Note on this clone: One end of the junction varies from germline; a read error may be responsible. The J gene is TRBJ2-1, the V gene TRBV4-1; 7 bases map to TRBD1. Per germline, CDR1 MGHRA and CDR2 YSYEKL. CDR3 length: 16 residues. The CDR3 sequence: CARSQVPQGQNNEQFF. CDR3 DNA: TGCGCCCGCAGCCAAGTACCCCAGGGACAGAACAATGAGCAGTTCTTC.

The V call is TRBV4-3, the J call TRBJ2-2, with TRBD2 matching over 15 bases. The germline CDR1 and CDR2 sequences are LGHNA and YSLEER. V dropped 4 bases and J dropped 5; count of bases not matched to a gene: 5. This CDR3 is 17 amino acids long. CDR3 in amino acids: CASSPGLAGGWTGELFF. As DNA, the CDR3 is TGCGCCAGCAGCCCGGGACTAGCGGGAGGTTGGACCGGGGAGCTGTTTTTT.

This clone has a handful of counts. The chain links TRBV6-1 to TRBJ2-7; D is possibly TRBD1 (6 bases). The CDR3 has 14 residues. CDR1 and CDR2 (germline): MNHNS, SASEGT. Trimming removed 2 bases at V and 0 bases at J, with 8 bases between. CDR3 in amino acids: CASSEQGLSYEQYF. In DNA form, the CDR3 reads TGTGCCAGCAGTGAACAGGGGCTCTCCTACGAGCAGTACTTC.

The chain uses TRBV6-6 and TRBJ1-1, with 10 bases lining up with TRBD1. With 2 bases clipped from V and 10 bases from J, the junction kept 13 bases outside the gene matches. The CDR3 runs to 16 residues. Per germline, CDR1 MNHNY and CDR2 SVGAGI (reference sequence). The CDR3 DNA reads as TGTGCCAGCAGTTACAGCCGGGACAGGGGCCGCGATAGAGCTTTCTTT. It specifies CASSYSRDRGRDRAFF.

V gene TRBV10-2 combines with J gene TRBJ2-1; D might be TRBD2 (7 bases). The V and J ends lost 6 bases and 5 bases respectively, with 26 bases between them. The germline gives CDR1 WSHSY, CDR2 SAAADI. The CDR3 is 18 residues long. In DNA, the CDR3 is TGCGCCAGCAGCAGTGATGGGAGACGGGGGGCTCGGGACAATGAGCAGTTCTTC. It specifies CASSSDGRRGARDNEQFF.

The chain links TRBV5-6 to TRBJ2-1; perhaps TRBD2 as D (6 bases). The germline gives CDR1 SGHDT, CDR2 YYEEEE. The CDR3 contains 14 residues. V lost 0 bases to trimming and J lost 8 bases, with 12 bases between them. The CDR3 nucleotides read TGTGCCAGCAGCTTGGTACGGTGGGGGGATGAGCAGTTCTTC. The encoded protein is CASSLVRWGDEQFF. The variable domain in full, completed from reference TRBV5-6 and TRBJ2-1, reads DAGVTQSPTHLIKTRGQQVTLRCSPKSGHDTVSWYQQALGQGPQFIFQYYEEEERQRGNFPDRFSGHQFPNYSSELNVNALLLGDSALYLCASSLVRWGDEQFFGPGTRLTVL.

This clone was seen only once. The chain uses TRBV2 and TRBJ2-1; D possibly corresponds to TRBD2 (6 bases). The V end lost 4 bases, the J end lost 12 bases, and 19 bases lay between the germline ends. The CDR3 is made up of 14 amino acids. The V gene's germline CDR1 is SNHLY and CDR2 FYNNEI. The CDR3: CASSGGDSSRAQFF. CDR3 nucleotides: TGTGCCAGCAGTGGGGGGGACTCCTCACGGGCGCAGTTCTTC.

This chain uses TRBV4-1 with TRBJ2-3, with 12 bases lining up with TRBD2. The J segment lost 3 bases and the V segment lost 4 bases, leaving 5 bases of the junction unmatched. The CDR3 has 16 residues. CDR1 MGHRA and CDR2 YSYEKL come from the germline V gene. The CDR3 region is CASSLSLAGGTDTQYF. In DNA form, the CDR3 reads TGCGCCAGCAGCCTTTCCCTAGCGGGAGGGACAGATACGCAGTATTTT.

The chain carries TRBV2 and TRBJ2-3; D is perhaps TRBD1 (5 bases). The CDR3 has 16 amino acids. V was clipped by 1 base and J by 6 bases, with 17 bases between them. The germline gives CDR1 SNHLY, CDR2 FYNNEI. CDR3: CASSEVPGRTGDTQYF. In DNA form, the CDR3 reads TGTGCCAGCAGTGAAGTACCAGGGCGAACTGGGGATACGCAGTATTTT.

The chain joins TRBV7-8 to TRBJ2-1; D gene uncertain. The CDR3 runs 15 residues. Germline V gene lookup returns CDR1 SGHVS and CDR2 FQNEAQ. Trimming removed 2 bases at V and 5 bases at J, with 13 bases between. The CDR3 coding sequence is TGTGCCAGCAGCTTACCTCGCGATAGAAACAATGAGCAGTTCTTC. It specifies CASSLPRDRNNEQFF.

The genes are TRBV5-1 and TRBJ1-5; weak D call: TRBD1 (5 bases). CDR3 length: 15 residues. The germline gives CDR1 SGHRS, CDR2 YFSETQ. Trimming stripped 2 bases from V and 3 bases from J, with 12 bases between. CDR3 residues: CASSLSDSPNQPQHF. CDR3 DNA sequence: TGCGCCAGCAGCTTATCCGACAGCCCCAATCAGCCCCAGCATTTT.